This TCR beta chain emerged from a study of shared clonotypes between healthy human individuals. How the authors handled the data: Filtering of immunoSEQ junctional sequences could not match full-length read filtering. The repertoire was sequenced with immunoSEQ multiplex PCR; TCRdb's copy has only in-frame clones and lacks some. Clone size and the V and J calls come from that table; the DNA yielded D and trimming. This sample has about 380,000 clones; around 96% occur once, and the top ten carry around 0.3%. Study-wide points: For naive CD4 cells, roughly 4.8% of clonotypes were shared across a few donors.

CDR1 is MNHNY and CDR2 is SVGAGI in the germline V gene (reference sequence). The CDR3 totals 15 residues. Trimming took off 2 bases at V and 6 bases at J, with 13 bases between the two ends. Donation came from healthy HIV-negative adults that had no recent acute infections or vaccinations. Comment on this clone: Its cognate antigen is unknown.

The J gene is TRBJ2-2, the V gene TRBV6-6; the D is unclear. This receptor was identified in a young man in good health. Sequencing was carried out using memory CD8+ T cells sorted from blood. Subset reported: CD45RO+ cells pooled with CCR7-negative TemRA cells. The CDR3 DNA follows: TGTGCCAGCAGTTACCGGGTGGGGTCCCCCGGGGAGCTGTTTTTT. Protein product: CASSYRVGSPGELFF.